The clone carrying this T cell receptor (beta chain) has just a few counts. No antigen is known for it. PCR involved 60 Vbeta and 13 Jbeta primers. In the original workflow: The count from a later analysis was some 83 million unique TCR beta chains, some 10 million of them shared. Some clones are missing from TCRdb's copy, which holds only in-frame ones; the method was immunoSEQ multiplex PCR. That table is the source of V, J and clone size, and D and trimming were worked out from the DNA. The table includes approximately 130,000 clones, 83% detected once. This record comes from a study of cytomegalovirus exposure and HLA in healthy donors. Study-wide points: No immune exposure information besides CMV serostatus was available. Equally common other TCR beta chains were less clonally expanded than HLA-associated ones, a later analysis found.

V shed 1 base and J shed 7 bases, with 13 bases lying between them. The CDR3 contains 14 residues. CDR1 and CDR2 (germline): SEHNR, FQNEAQ (reference sequence). The TCR comes from a girl between 2 and 10 years old in good health and CMV-seronegative. The sequenced material came from PBMCs. The chain combines TRBV7-9 with TRBJ1-2; D is perhaps TRBD1 (6 bases). The DNA for the CDR3 is TGTGCCAGCAGCTTAGGCGGAAACAGGGTTGGCTACACCTTC. As protein: CASSLGGNRVGYTF.